This T cell receptor beta chain was documented in a study of blood T cell repertoires in COVID-19. Some clones are missing from TCRdb's copy, which holds only in-frame ones; the method was immunoSEQ multiplex PCR. The data hold over 40,000 clones, with about nine tenths observed a single time. Trimming left V 5 bases short and J 7 bases short, with 11 bases between. CDR3 length: 12 amino acids. The V call is TRBV12-3 or TRBV12-4, the J call TRBJ1-1; TRBD1 is a possible D gene (5 bases). Input material: peripheral blood. The sequence came from a man at least 80 years old with acute or convalescent COVID-19. The CDR3 nucleotides are TGTGCCAGCAGTCGCGACAGAAATGAAGCTTTCTTT. Amino acid sequence: CASSRDRNEAFF.